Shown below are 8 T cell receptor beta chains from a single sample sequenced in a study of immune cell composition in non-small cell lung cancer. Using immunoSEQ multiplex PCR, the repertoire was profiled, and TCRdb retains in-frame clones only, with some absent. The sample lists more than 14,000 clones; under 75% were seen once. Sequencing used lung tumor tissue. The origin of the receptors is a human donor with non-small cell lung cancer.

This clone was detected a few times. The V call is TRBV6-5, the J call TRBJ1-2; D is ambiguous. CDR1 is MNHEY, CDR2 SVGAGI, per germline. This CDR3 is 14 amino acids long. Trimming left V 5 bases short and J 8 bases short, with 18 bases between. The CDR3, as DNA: TGTGCCAGCAGTCCCCTTGGAGGGAGCGGCGGCTACACCTTC. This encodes CASSPLGGSGGYTF.

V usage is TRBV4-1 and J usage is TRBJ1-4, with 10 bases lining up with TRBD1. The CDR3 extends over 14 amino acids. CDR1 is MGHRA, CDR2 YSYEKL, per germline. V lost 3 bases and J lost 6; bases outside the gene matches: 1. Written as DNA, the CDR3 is TGCGCCAGCAGCCAGGGACAGGGGTATGAAAAACTGTTTTTT. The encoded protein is CASSQGQGYEKLFF.

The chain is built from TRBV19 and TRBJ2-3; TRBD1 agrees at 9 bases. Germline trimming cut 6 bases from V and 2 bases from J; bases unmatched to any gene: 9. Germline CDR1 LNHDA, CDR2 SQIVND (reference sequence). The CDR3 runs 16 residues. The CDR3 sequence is CASSGQGTPSTDTQYF. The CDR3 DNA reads TGTGCCAGTAGCGGACAGGGGACTCCCTCCACAGATACGCAGTATTTT. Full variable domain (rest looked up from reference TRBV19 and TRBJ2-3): DGGITQSPKYLFRKEGQNVTLSCEQNLNHDAMYWYRQDPGQGLRLIYYSQIVNDFQKGDIAEGYSVSREKKESFPLTVTSAQKNPTAFYLCASSGQGTPSTDTQYFGPGTRLTVL.

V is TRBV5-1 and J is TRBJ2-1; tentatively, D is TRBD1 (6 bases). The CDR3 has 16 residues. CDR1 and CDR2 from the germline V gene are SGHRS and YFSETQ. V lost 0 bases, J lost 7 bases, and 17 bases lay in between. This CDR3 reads CASSLGSQGSGNEQFF. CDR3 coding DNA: TGCGCCAGCAGCTTGGGTTCACAGGGCAGTGGGAATGAGCAGTTCTTC.

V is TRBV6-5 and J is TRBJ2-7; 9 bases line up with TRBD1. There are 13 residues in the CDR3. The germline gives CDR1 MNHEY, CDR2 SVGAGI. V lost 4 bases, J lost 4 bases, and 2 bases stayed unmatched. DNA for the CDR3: TGTGCCAGCAGTTGGGACAGGGCGTACGAGCAGTACTTC. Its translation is CASSWDRAYEQYF.

CDR3 sequence: CASTSVGRGVHNEQFF. In DNA, the CDR3 is TGTGCCAGCACTTCCGTGGGGCGGGGGGTTCACAATGAGCAGTTCTTC. V gene TRBV11-3 combines with J gene TRBJ2-1; 8 positions match TRBD2. Germline V gene data show CDR1 as SGHNT and CDR2 as YENEEA. V was pared by 7 bases and J by 5 bases, with 13 bases of the junction left unmatched. The CDR3 totals 16 residues.

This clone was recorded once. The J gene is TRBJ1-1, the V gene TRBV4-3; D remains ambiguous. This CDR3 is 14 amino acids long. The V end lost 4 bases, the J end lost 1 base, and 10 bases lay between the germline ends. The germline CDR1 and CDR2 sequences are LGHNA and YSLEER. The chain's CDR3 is CASSRSVQNTEAFF. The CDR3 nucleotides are TGCGCCAGCAGCCGGTCGGTCCAGAACACTGAAGCTTTCTTT.

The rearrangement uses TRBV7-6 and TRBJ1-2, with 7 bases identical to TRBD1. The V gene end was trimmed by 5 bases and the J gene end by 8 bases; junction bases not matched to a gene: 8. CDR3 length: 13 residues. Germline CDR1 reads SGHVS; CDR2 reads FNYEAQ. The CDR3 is CASSVATTGGYTF. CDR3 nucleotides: TGTGCCAGCAGCGTCGCGACGACAGGGGGCTACACCTTC.